The rows below give T cell receptor beta chains drawn from one sample of a study of T cells after yellow fever vaccination. MiXCR, applied by TCRdb to the 5' RACE reads, yields one record per CDR3 protein. The repertoire holds some 420,000 distinct CDR3 sequences, with about 19% as singletons. Sample: PBMCs, taken before the yellow fever booster vaccination. These receptors were collected from a man younger than 35 who received the YFV17D yellow fever vaccine. CDR3s include the opening cysteine and the closing phenylalanine or tryptophan. A D gene is named only where the DNA matches it firmly. Not all rows give a size; the values are once, few, many and, for expanded clones, a class.

J | V | D | size | DNA | CDR3
TRBJ2-4 | TRBV4-2 | NA | few | TGTGCCAGCAGCCAAGAGTTAGCCAAAAACATTCAGTACTTC | CASSQELAKNIQYF
TRBJ2-1 | TRBV7-2 | TRBD2 | NA | TGTGCCAGCAGCCATAGCGGGGGGGGATACAATGAGCAGTTCTTC | CASSHSGGGYNEQFF
TRBJ1-5 | TRBV24-1 | NA | NA | TGTGCCACCAGTGACTCCGGGACAAATCAGCCCCAGCATTTT | CATSDSGTNQPQHF
TRBJ2-2 | TRBV7-3 | NA | NA | TGTGCCAGCAGCTCAGGGTTCACCGGGGAGCTGTTTTTT | CASSSGFTGELFF
TRBJ2-5 | TRBV5-1 | NA | NA | TGCGCCAGCAGCTTGGTTCAGGAAGAGACCCAGTACTTC | CASSLVQEETQYF
TRBJ1-2 | TRBV4-3 | NA | once | TGCGCCAGCAGCCAGAATCCAAACTATGGCTACACCTTC | CASSQNPNYGYTF
TRBJ2-3 | TRBV4-3 | TRBD1 | NA | TGCGCCAGCAGCCACACAGGGGCAGATACGCAGTATTTT | CASSHTGADTQYF
TRBJ2-1 | TRBV6-5 | NA | NA | TGTGCCAGCAGTTACTTCCATGACTACAACAATGAGCAGTTCTTC | CASSYFHDYNNEQFF
TRBJ2-3 | TRBV4-3 | NA | few | TGCGCCAGCAGCCGTACAGGGTCCGATACGCAGTATTTT | CASSRTGSDTQYF
TRBJ2-3 | TRBV5-1 | TRBD2 | few | TGCGCCAGCAGCTTTTTGACTAGCGGGGGTGCAGATACGCAGTATTTT | CASSFLTSGGADTQYF
TRBJ1-2 | TRBV6-2/TRBV6-3 | NA | few | TGTGCCAGCAGTGAAGGATTGGATGGCTACACCTTC | CASSEGLDGYTF
TRBJ2-5 | TRBV7-2 | NA | few | TGTGCCAGCAGCTTAGTTGGGACCTCAGGGAGAGAGACCCAGTACTTC | CASSLVGTSGRETQYF
TRBJ1-2 | TRBV20-1 | NA | many | TGCAGTGCTAGAACGGGGGCGCAATATGGCTACACCTTC | CSARTGAQYGYTF
TRBJ1-3 | TRBV2 | NA | few | TGTGCCAGCAGACGAGGGACGGGATCTGGAAACACCATATATTTT | CASRRGTGSGNTIYF
TRBJ2-2 | TRBV12-3/TRBV12-4 | NA | NA | TGTGCCAGCAAAAGAGGACCCGGAAACACCGGGGAGCTGTTTTTT | CASKRGPGNTGELFF
TRBJ1-6 | TRBV20-1 | NA | NA | TGCAGTGCTAGAAATACCGTGACCACCTATAATTCACCCCTCCACTTT | CSARNTVTTYNSPLHF
TRBJ1-2 | TRBV9 | NA | NA | TGTGCCAGCAGCGTAACACAGGAGTCTGCCTATGGCTACACCTTC | CASSVTQESAYGYTF
TRBJ1-2 | TRBV5-6 | NA | NA | TGTGCCAGCAGCTTGAACGGCGGCTACACCTTC | CASSLNGGYTF
TRBJ2-2 | TRBV4-3 | NA | few | TGCGCCAGCAGCCAAGATTATAGGGTTAACACCGGGGAGCTGTTTTTT | CASSQDYRVNTGELFF